Described below is a single T cell receptor beta chain sequence and its context. Its antigen is not known. The sample originates from a study of T-cell reconstitution after alpha-beta-depleted transplantation in children. The study's findings and limits: Surviving recipient T cells and thymic progenitors accounted for the high day-60 TCRbeta diversity observed in some patients. Several hundred graft clones that had expanded were reportedly the source of alpha-beta T cells about two months after transplant. T-cell numbers and diversity one year post-transplant derived largely from freshly generated T cells.

Germline V CDR1 and CDR2: SQVTM, ANQGSEA. This CDR3 is built from 15 residues. V lost 5 bases to trimming and J lost 3 bases, with 18 bases between them. Unique molecular identifiers tagged the TCRbeta library. TCRdb re-called the PCR reads with MiXCR, one entry per CDR3 protein. Of about 470,000 distinct CDR3 sequences listed, roughly two fifths are singletons. The TCR was taken from a girl aged 2 to 9 with aplastic anemia, due to receive a stem cell transplant. This sequence joins TRBV29-1 and TRBJ2-3, with a weak D call TRBD2 (6 bases). The source material was PBMCs, sampled before TCRalphabeta/CD19-depleted stem cell transplant. CDR3: CSVIGSGESTDTQYF. The CDR3 coding sequence is TGCAGCGTTATCGGGTCGGGAGAATCAACAGATACGCAGTATTTT.